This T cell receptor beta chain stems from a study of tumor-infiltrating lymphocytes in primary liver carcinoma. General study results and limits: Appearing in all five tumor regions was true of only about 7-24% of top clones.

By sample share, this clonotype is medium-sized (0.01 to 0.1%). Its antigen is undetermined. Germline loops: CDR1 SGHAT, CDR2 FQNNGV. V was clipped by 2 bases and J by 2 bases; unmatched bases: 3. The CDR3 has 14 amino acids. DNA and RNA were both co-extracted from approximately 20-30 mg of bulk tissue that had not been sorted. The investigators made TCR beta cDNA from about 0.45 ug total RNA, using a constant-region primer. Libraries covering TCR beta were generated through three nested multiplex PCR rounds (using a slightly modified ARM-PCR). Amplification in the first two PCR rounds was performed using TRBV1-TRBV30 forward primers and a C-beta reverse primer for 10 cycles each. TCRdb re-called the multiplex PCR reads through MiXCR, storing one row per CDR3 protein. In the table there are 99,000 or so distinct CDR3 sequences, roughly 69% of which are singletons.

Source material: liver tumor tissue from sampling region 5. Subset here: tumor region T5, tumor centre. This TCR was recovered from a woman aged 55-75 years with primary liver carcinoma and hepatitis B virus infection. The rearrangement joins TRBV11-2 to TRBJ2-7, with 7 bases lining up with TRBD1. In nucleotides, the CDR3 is TGTGCCAGCAGCTTAATACAGGGGACCTACGAGCAGTACTTC. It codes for CASSLIQGTYEQYF.